Listed here are 26 T cell receptor beta chains from one sample, sequenced in a study of regulatory T cells in long-lasting Graves disease. Regarding time point: newly diagnosed GD, antithyroid drugs for less than 3 months. RNA isolated from PBMCs was used to make the TCR library. CDR3 regions were amplified by Arm-PCR using iRepertoire HTBI primers to build TCR beta libraries. TCRdb fed the multiplex PCR reads into MiXCR, producing one record per CDR3 protein. The repertoire includes approximately 350,000 distinct CDR3 sequences, roughly 15% of them detected once, and 20% to 25% sits in the top ten. These sequences were also reported in another study, on T cells in Graves' hyperthyroidism and ophthalmopathy.

This specimen was peripheral blood mononuclear cells (PBMCs), taken at new diagnosis, from a patient treated with antithyroid drugs. The receptors derive from a woman under 30 with Graves disease.

This clonotype was detected ten times or more. The chain couples TRBV7-9 to TRBJ1-1, with D tentatively TRBD1 (5 bases). The CDR3 is 13 amino acids. In germline, CDR1 is SEHNR, CDR2 FQNEAQ (reference sequence). V was trimmed by 4 bases and J by 3 bases, leaving 9 bases between them. The CDR3 reads CASSSSGDTEAFF. The CDR3 DNA follows: TGTGCCAGCAGCTCCTCGGGGGACACTGAAGCTTTCTTT.

In nucleotides, the CDR3 is TGTGCCACCAGCAGAGTATACGCCAAGCTTGATGAAAAACTGTTTTTT. It is translated as CATSRVYAKLDEKLFF. The rearrangement links TRBV15 to TRBJ1-4; no clear D gene. The CDR3 extends over 16 amino acids. CDR1 LNHNV and CDR2 YYDKDF come from the germline V gene (reference sequence). The V and J ends lost 1 base and 6 bases respectively, with 15 bases between them. The full variable domain, with the rest looked up from reference TRBV15 and TRBJ1-4, is DAMVIQNPRYQVTQFGKPVTLSCSQTLNHNVMYWYQQKSSQAPKLLFHYYDKDFNNEADTPDNFQSRRPNTSFCFLDIRSPGLGDTAMYLCATSRVYAKLDEKLFFGSGTQLSVL.

This clonotype was observed at least ten times. V usage is TRBV18 and J usage is TRBJ1-1; TRBD1 is a possible D gene (6 bases). Germline loops: CDR1 KGHSH, CDR2 LQKENI. This CDR3 spans 16 amino acids. Trimming pared 1 base from V and 4 bases from J, leaving 16 bases between. Written as DNA, the CDR3 is TGTGCCAGCTCACCACAACAGGGCGGGTTACTCACTGAAGCTTTCTTT. This sequence encodes CASSPQQGGLLTEAFF. Using reference TRBV18 and TRBJ1-1 for the parts outside the CDR3, the full variable domain is NAGVMQNPRHLVRRRGQEARLRCSPMKGHSHVYWYRQLPEEGLKFMVYLQKENIIDESGMPKERFSAEFPKEGPSILRIQQVVRGDSAAYFCASSPQQGGLLTEAFFGQGTRLTVV.

Notes on this clonotype: One end of the junction fails to match germline, which may point to a read error. The chain is built from TRBV5-1 and TRBJ2-5; D tentatively reads TRBD1 or TRBD2 (5 bases each). CDR1 and CDR2 (germline): SGHRS, YFSETQ. This CDR3 comprises 17 residues. The CDR3 sequence is CASSLRGVGVRLETEYF. CDR3 coding DNA: TGCGCCAGCAGCCTCCGTGGTGTGGGGGTTAGATTAGAGACCGAGTACTTC.

This chain uses TRBV7-9 with TRBJ2-2, with TRBD1 matching over 9 bases. CDR3 length: 18 amino acids. Germline assignment: CDR1 SEHNR and CDR2 FQNEAQ (reference sequence). The ends lost 5 bases at V and 4 bases at J; junction bases unmatched: 14. The CDR3: CASSPRPGTGMGTGELFF. The CDR3 DNA is TGTGCCAGCAGCCCCCGGCCCGGGACAGGGATGGGCACCGGGGAGCTGTTTTTT. The whole variable domain, remainder taken from reference TRBV7-9 and TRBJ2-2, is DTGVSQNPRHKITKRGQNVTFRCDPISEHNRLYWYRQTLGQGPEFLTYFQNEAQLEKSRLLSDRFSAERPKGSFSTLEIQRTEQGDSAMYLCASSPRPGTGMGTGELFFGEGSRLTVL.

This clonotype turned up a few times. The chain joins TRBV2 to TRBJ1-1; no clear D gene. Trimming left V 5 bases short and J 6 bases short, with 10 bases between. The CDR3 spans 12 residues. Germline V gene data show CDR1 as SNHLY and CDR2 as FYNNEI. In nucleotides, the CDR3 is TGTGCCAGCAGTCAGGACCGTCCTGAAGCTTTCTTT. This sequence encodes CASSQDRPEAFF.

This chain links TRBV4-1 with TRBJ2-7; TRBD2 matches 8 bases. Germline V gene sequence: CDR1 MGHRA, CDR2 YSYEKL. With 4 bases clipped from V and 1 base from J, the junction kept 6 bases outside the gene matches. The CDR3 consists of 15 residues. This CDR3 reads CASSRLGLVSYEQYF. DNA of the CDR3: TGCGCCAGCAGCCGCCTGGGACTAGTATCCTACGAGCAGTACTTC.

Notes on this clonotype: A clone one base away is much larger, so this may be a read error. This sequence joins TRBV6-2 or TRBV6-3 and TRBJ2-3; 7 bases are a match to TRBD2. The J call may be faulty, since TRBJ2-7 better matches the DNA end. The CDR3 has 16 amino acids. Germline V gives CDR1 MNHEY, CDR2 SVGEGT. The CDR3 here is CASSEAAGEPSNEQYF. The CDR3 DNA reads TGTGCCAGCAGTGAGGCGGCGGGGGAACCAAGCAATGAGCAGTACTTC.

This clonotype was found many times. The rearrangement uses TRBV11-2 and TRBJ2-5; D gene uncertain. Trimming shortened V by 4 bases and J by 6 bases, and 15 bases separated the two germline ends. Per germline, CDR1 SGHAT and CDR2 FQNNGV. The CDR3 is 14 residues long. The CDR3: CASSSDLSTKTQYF. In nucleotides, the CDR3 is TGTGCCAGCAGCTCGGACCTCTCCACGAAGACCCAGTACTTC.

This clonotype has just a few counts. The rearrangement links TRBV15 to TRBJ2-7; tentatively, D is TRBD1 (5 bases). Germline loops: CDR1 LNHNV, CDR2 YYDKDF (reference sequence). The V end lost 1 base, the J end lost 7 bases, and 8 bases lay between the germline ends. CDR3 length equals 12 residues. The CDR3 nucleotides are TGTGCCACCAGCAGAGCAGGGATTGAGCAGTACTTC. This translates into CATSRAGIEQYF.

Details on this clonotype: A far larger clone differs by one base, so this is likely a read error. The chain links TRBV11-1 to TRBJ2-7; a weak D match, TRBD1 (6 bases). CDR3 length: 14 residues. Trimming pared 2 bases from V and 6 bases from J, leaving 14 bases between. Looked up from germline, CDR1 is SGHAT and CDR2 is FQDESV (reference sequence). The CDR3 region has the DNA TGTGCCAGCAGCTTAAGGGACACCGCCTGCGAGCAGTACTTC. Translating it yields CASSLRDTACEQYF.

This clonotype was recorded many times. The rearrangement links TRBV7-9 to TRBJ2-1; possible D gene TRBD2, 6 bases. The CDR3 covers 15 residues. The germline V gene encodes CDR1 SEHNR and CDR2 FQNEAQ (reference sequence). V gave up 0 bases and J gave up 7 bases, with 13 bases separating them. Here the CDR3 DNA reads TGTGCCAGCAGCTTAGCCCAGCATGCGGGGAATGAGCAGTTCTTC. It yields the protein CASSLAQHAGNEQFF.

The CDR3 region has the DNA TGTGCCAGCTGGACAGTGAACACCGGGGAGCTGTTTTTT. Amino acids: CASWTVNTGELFF. V gene TRBV12-3 or TRBV12-4 combines with J gene TRBJ2-2; possible D gene TRBD1, 6 bases. The length of the CDR3 is 13 residues. Deletions cut 8 bases from V and 1 base from J, with 8 bases between.

This clonotype occurred many times. This chain connects TRBV28 to TRBJ2-7; D is undetermined. This CDR3 has 15 residues. Germline CDR1 reads MDHEN; CDR2 reads SYDVKM. Trimming removed 3 bases from V and 4 bases from J, with 16 bases in between. CDR3 in amino acids: CASSFSRVIIYEQYF. CDR3 DNA: TGTGCCAGCAGTTTCTCCCGTGTCATAATTTACGAGCAGTACTTC.

This clonotype showed up many times. The genes are TRBV5-1 and TRBJ2-7; no firm D call. V was trimmed by 4 bases and J by 5 bases, leaving 7 bases between them. The CDR3 covers 11 residues. CDR1 is SGHRS, CDR2 YFSETQ, per germline. Here the CDR3 DNA reads TGCGCCAGCAGCAATCTTGACGAGCAGTACTTC. It codes for CASSNLDEQYF. The full variable domain, with the rest looked up from reference TRBV5-1 and TRBJ2-7, is KAGVTQTPRYLIKTRGQQVTLSCSPISGHRSVSWYQQTPGQGLQFLFEYFSETQRNKGNFPGRFSGRQFSNSRSEMNVSTLELGDSALYLCASSNLDEQYFGPGTRLTVT.

This clonotype was detected a few times. J is TRBJ2-4 and V is TRBV5-4; D possibly corresponds to TRBD1 (5 bases). The V gene lost 0 bases and the J gene lost 14 bases, with 9 bases spanning the gap. This CDR3 is 11 amino acids long. Germline V gene lookup returns CDR1 SGHNT and CDR2 YYREEE (reference sequence). The CDR3 sequence: CASSLAGLEYF. CDR3 nucleotides: TGTGCCAGCAGCTTGGCAGGGTTGGAGTACTTC. Drawing the rest from reference TRBV5-4 and TRBJ2-4, the complete variable domain is ETGVTQSPTHLIKTRGQQVTLRCSSQSGHNTVSWYQQALGQGPQFIFQYYREEENGRGNFPPRFSGLQFPNYSSELNVNALELDDSALYLCASSLAGLEYFGAGTRLSVL.

This clonotype has ten or more counts. The rearrangement uses TRBV20-1 and TRBJ2-1; D is unclear. Germline CDR1 DFQATT, CDR2 SNEGSKA (reference sequence). Trimming shortened V by 7 bases and J by 7 bases, and 26 bases separated the two germline ends. This CDR3 comprises 16 residues. This CDR3 reads CSVPRAARAKKNEQFF. The CDR3 bases are TGCAGTGTCCCCCGGGCTGCCCGGGCTAAGAAGAATGAGCAGTTCTTC.

This clonotype was counted between two and nine times. The J gene is TRBJ2-5, the V gene TRBV5-4, with a tentative D call TRBD1 (6 bases). Germline assignment: CDR1 SGHNT and CDR2 YYREEE (reference sequence). There are 15 residues in the CDR3. V was trimmed by 0 bases and J by 1 base, leaving 10 bases between them. CDR3 residues: CASSLARTAQETQYF. The CDR3 DNA reads TGTGCCAGCAGCTTGGCCAGGACAGCCCAAGAGACCCAGTACTTC. The full variable domain, its missing parts supplied by reference TRBV5-4 and TRBJ2-5, is ETGVTQSPTHLIKTRGQQVTLRCSSQSGHNTVSWYQQALGQGPQFIFQYYREEENGRGNFPPRFSGLQFPNYSSELNVNALELDDSALYLCASSLARTAQETQYFGPGTRLLVL.

The chain employs TRBV5-8 and TRBJ1-1; no clear D. CDR3 length equals 12 residues. From germline, CDR1 is SGHTS and CDR2 YDEGEE. V was shortened by 3 bases and J by 10 bases, with 13 bases between the two germline ends. The CDR3 spells CASSYRGGGAFF. CDR3 bases: TGTGCCAGCAGCTACCGGGGTGGTGGAGCTTTCTTT.

The J gene is TRBJ2-7, the V gene TRBV19; possibly TRBD1 or TRBD2 for D (6 bases each). V was clipped by 8 bases and J by 0 bases, with 11 bases between them. The length of the CDR3 is 13 residues. Germline V lookup: CDR1 LNHDA, CDR2 SQIVND (reference sequence). CDR3 coding DNA: TGTGCCAGTTGCGGGACACACTCCTACGAGCAGTACTTC. It yields the protein CASCGTHSYEQYF.

This clonotype was detected many times. The chain recombines TRBV12-3 or TRBV12-4 with TRBJ2-2, with D possibly TRBD2 on 6 matching bases. V shed 6 bases and J shed 1 base, with 15 bases lying between them. The CDR3 sequence is 16 residues long. The CDR3 spells CASSLVAGMNTGELFF. DNA for the CDR3: TGTGCCAGCAGCTTGGTGGCGGGAATGAACACCGGGGAGCTGTTTTTT.

There are many counts of this clonotype. The chain couples TRBV29-1 to TRBJ1-2; tentative D call: TRBD1 (5 bases). The CDR3 is made up of 13 amino acids. Trimming shortened V by 5 bases and J by 6 bases, and 16 bases separated the two germline ends. Germline CDR1 reads SQVTM; CDR2 reads ANQGSEA. The CDR3 nucleotides read TGCAGCGTTTCCGGGACGGCCGTGAATGGCTACACCTTC. It encodes CSVSGTAVNGYTF.

This clonotype was counted ten times or more. This chain links TRBV12-3 or TRBV12-4 with TRBJ2-1; either TRBD1 or TRBD2 may fit D (7 bases each). This CDR3 is built from 14 residues. Deletions cut 8 bases from V and 7 bases from J, with 18 bases between. This chain's CDR3 is CASSRAGGGNEQFF. DNA of the CDR3: TGTGCCAGCTCCCGCGCAGGGGGGGGGAATGAGCAGTTCTTC.

In this sample, this clonotype turned up many times. V usage is TRBV30 and J usage is TRBJ2-4; D is unresolved. Trimming cost V 2 bases and J 7 bases, with 9 bases left between them. This CDR3 region has 12 residues. In germline, CDR1 is GTSNPN, CDR2 SVGIG (reference sequence). The CDR3 bases are TGTGCCTGGAGTCCGGGCAGGAACATTCAGTACTTC. This sequence encodes CAWSPGRNIQYF.

Points on this clonotype: A clone one base away is much larger, so this may be a read error. V usage is TRBV2 and J usage is TRBJ2-7; 7 nucleotides agree with TRBD1. CDR1 SNHLY and CDR2 FYNNEI come from the germline V gene. This CDR3 is built from 16 residues. The CDR3 here is CARSEVAGGRIIEQYF. The CDR3 DNA is TGTGCCAGAAGTGAAGTGGCAGGGGGAAGGATCATTGAGCAGTACTTC.

A note on this clonotype: A much bigger clone sits one base away, suggesting this may be a read error. The V and J genes are TRBV11-2 and TRBJ2-7, with D perhaps matching TRBD1 or TRBD2 (5 bases each). The CDR3 length is 14 residues. From germline, CDR1 is SGHAT and CDR2 FQNNGV. The CDR3 protein is CACSPRGRVHEQYF. CDR3 coding DNA: TGTGCCTGCAGCCCACGGGGCAGGGTCCACGAGCAGTACTTC.